This T cell receptor beta chain was captured by sequencing in a study of shared clonotypes between healthy human individuals (TCRdb year 2020). The study in broad terms: A couple of women and three men aged 18 to 49 years were included in the cohort. For each donor, CD4 naive and CD4 memory were each given three plates, CD8 naive was given two plates, and CD8 memory was given one plate. To estimate repertoire size and how much clonotype sharing occurs between individuals, the study deeply sequenced the blood TCR repertoires of several healthy adults. To increase sequencing depth and limit assay-specific biases, TCR repertoire library preparation and sequencing were carried out by different laboratories using diverse techniques. Between about 0.85 and 8.9 billion PBMCs per donor were obtained by leukapheresis. Overall study outcomes, separate from this receptor: Sharing across a few donors was observed for 5% to 6.5% of naive CD4, about 3.2% of naive CD8, about 2.3% of memory CD4, and about 0.39% of memory CD8 clonotypes. Pairwise subsampling indicated that sequencing depth was expected to affect the degree of clonotype sharing among donors. Sampling was restricted to blood, and TCR repertoires in tissue are likely to differ from TCR repertoires in blood. Rarefaction of sorted-subset datasets indicated incomplete sequencing despite the large sequencing depth. Because the study included a small number of donors, the genetic and exposure-history diversity represented was limited. Naive subsets generally had larger estimated clonotype richness than memory subsets did. Higher generation probabilities were observed for clonotypes shared by all four sorted-subset donors than for non-shared clonotypes.

About this clone: The antigen it recognizes is unknown. No base quality information exists; no much larger clone differs at one position.

The donors were healthy, HIV-negative adults who had no recently reported acute infections or vaccinations. Only Caucasian adults living in Nashville, Tennessee, USA were represented among the donors. CD4+ T cells were enriched by magnetic negative selection, after which naive cells were positively selected on CD45RA and the negative fraction was taken as the memory subset. Blood was obtained by leukapheresis, after which PBMCs were separated by Ficoll-Histopaque density gradient centrifugation and cryopreserved in liquid nitrogen vapor phase. Analytical flow cytometry was used to check the purity and quantity of each magnetically sorted T cell population. Each sorted fraction had its genomic DNA isolated and then quantified by UV absorbance on a Nanodrop 2000c. Taken from the germline V gene (reference sequence), the CDR1 and CDR2 loops are GTSNPN and SVGIG. V loses 1 base at its end and J loses 4 bases; junction bases beyond the gene matches: 1. The CDR3 sequence holds 14 residues, the cysteine and phenylalanine included. The only DNA kept is the CDR3, 42 bases in frame from the first base.

Using the deep immunoSEQ assay, TCR CDR3 regions were amplified from genomic DNA by multiplex PCR. Extracted genomic DNA from each cell subset was spread evenly across all wells of several immunoSEQ 96-well plates, with each plate serving as a replicate. For sorted subsets, 200 to 250 ng of genomic DNA, equivalent to around 30,000 T cell genomes, went into each replicate PCR. The purified libraries were quantified using a Qubit 3.0 fluorometer, sized with a Bioanalyzer 2100, and then quantified again using the KAPA Library Quantification kit. A separate single-read 150-cycle Illumina NextSeq 550 flow cell was used to sequence each immunoSEQ 96-well plate. The original pipeline was this. Because the immunoSEQ output held only junctional sequences and lacked quality scores, the filtering could not match the filtering applied to full-length reads. To assign V/J genes and CDR3, sequences were annotated against IMGT germline references using PyIR, a Python wrapper for IgBLAST v1.9. Reads were filtered out if the reads had weak V/J assignments (E-value above 1e-6), no CDR3, stop codons, out-of-frame junctions, or ambiguous translated residues. A V3J clonotype was defined by an identical inferred V gene, J gene, and CDR3 amino acid sequence. To compute the percentage overlap between repertoires, the number of shared unique clonotypes was divided by the size of the smaller repertoire. RTK rarefaction, the Chao1 estimator, and Recon v2.1 estimates of unobserved clonotypes were used to assess repertoire richness. For all TCRbeta clonotypes obtained by the gDNA method from a handful of donors, generation probabilities were computed with OLGA. This immuneACCESS table, as held by TCRdb, lists in-frame sequences with V and J called but not all clones. Of the missing ones, under half trace to an unresolved V gene in checked studies; the others have no known cause. Clone size and the V and J calls come from that table; the DNA yielded D and trimming. Across this sample there are about 960,000 clones, with about three quarters seen only once. In total, the top ten clones hold approximately 1.5% of the sample.

This clonotype originated in a man younger than 35 in good health. Input material: memory CD4+ T cells sorted from blood. Per the publication, the cell subset or site label means: CD45RA-negative fraction. The rearrangement joined TRBV30 to TRBJ1-5, with 10 bases in between that match TRBD1. The CDR3 corresponds to CAWSGTGGNQPQHF. The bases are TGTGCCTGGAGTGGGACAGGGGGGAATCAGCCCCAGCATTTT.